This is a list of T cell receptor beta chains from one sample in a study of somatic mutations in cytotoxic T cells in rheumatoid arthritis. Sequencing was performed with immunoSEQ multiplex PCR; in TCRdb, only in-frame clones are kept and a portion is missing. The sample records under 20,000 clones, roughly 65% being singletons. The specimen was CD8+ T cells sorted from blood. Receptors were obtained from an adult with rheumatoid arthritis. Both conserved end residues are part of each CDR3. The order of the fields is CDR3 DNA, CDR3 protein, D gene, J gene, clone size, V gene. The D gene is left open where the match is weak. Clone size is given for some rows only: seen once, a few or many times, or a class if the clone is expanded.

TGCGCCAGCAGCCAAGCAGTAAACGGGGGCGATGAGCAGTTCTTC | CASSQAVNGGDEQFF | - | TRBJ2-1 | - | TRBV4-3
TGTGCCAGCAGCACCCAACCAGGGGCGGGTCAGCCCCAGCATTTT | CASSTQPGAGQPQHF | - | TRBJ1-5 | - | TRBV7-8
TGTGCCAGCAGCCCCCTAGGGGGCGGGGAGCTGTTTTTT | CASSPLGGGELFF | - | TRBJ2-2 | - | TRBV25-1
TGTGCCAGCACCATCCTTAATTCACCCCTCCACTTT | CASTILNSPLHF | - | TRBJ1-6 | - | TRBV28
TGTGCCATCAGTGAGGGCGGTTTTGCAGAGACCCAGTACTTC | CAISEGGFAETQYF | - | TRBJ2-5 | - | TRBV10-3
TGTGCCAGCAGCTTAGATGCGGATGAGCAGTTCTTC | CASSLDADEQFF | - | TRBJ2-1 | few | TRBV11-3
TGTGCCACCAGCACAGGACAGGGCTACGAGCAGTACTTC | CATSTGQGYEQYF | TRBD1 | TRBJ2-7 | - | TRBV15
TGTGCCAGCAGCTTGTTGTCGGCAGACACTGAAGCTTTCTTT | CASSLLSADTEAFF | - | TRBJ1-1 | - | TRBV5-8
TGTGCCAGTAGTCCCGTCCCCGGGTCGTACTATGGCTACACCTTC | CASSPVPGSYYGYTF | - | TRBJ1-2 | once | TRBV19
TGTGCCAGCAGCCAATCCCATCGCGACGGCGCTGAAGCTTTCTTT | CASSQSHRDGAEAFF | - | TRBJ1-1 | - | TRBV16
TGCGCCAGCAGCTTGGGGGGGTCCCACAATGAGCAGTTCTTC | CASSLGGSHNEQFF | - | TRBJ2-1 | - | TRBV5-1